Listed below are T cell receptor beta chains from one sample, sequenced in a study of T-cell reconstitution after alpha-beta-depleted transplantation in children. Each CDR3 protein gets one entry after TCRdb re-called the PCR reads with MiXCR. The table includes a few hundred thousand distinct CDR3 sequences, 9.9% detected once. The specimen comprised PBMCs from the stem cell graft donor, sampled from the stem cell graft. Receptors were obtained from a human donor who donated a stem cell graft to a child with SCID. CDR3s include the opening cysteine and the closing phenylalanine or tryptophan. D genes are given only for firm matches. Expanded clones are given a class, and other clones once, few, many or no size at all.

D gene,V gene,clone size,J gene,CDR3 protein,CDR3 DNA
TRBD2,TRBV5-1,-,TRBJ2-5,CASSLGTRVETQYF,TGCGCCAGCAGCTTGGGGACTAGGGTAGAGACCCAGTACTTC
-,TRBV5-5,many,TRBJ2-2,CASLPVGENTGELFF,TGTGCCAGCCTCCCGGTCGGGGAAAACACCGGGGAGCTGTTTTTT
TRBD2,TRBV7-3,few,TRBJ2-1,CASSLGTSGPFF,TGTGCCAGCAGCTTAGGGACTAGCGGACCGTTCTTC
-,TRBV6-5,-,TRBJ2-5,CASSYSPTSQETQYF,TGTGCCAGCAGTTACTCCCCGACAAGTCAAGAGACCCAGTACTTC
TRBD1,TRBV20-1,many,TRBJ2-1,CSASQGQMNEQFF,TGCAGTGCTAGTCAGGGACAGATGAATGAGCAGTTCTTC
TRBD1,TRBV6-1,few,TRBJ2-3,CASSRDSPADTQYF,TGTGCCAGCAGCCGGGACAGTCCCGCAGATACGCAGTATTTT
TRBD1,TRBV6-5,few,TRBJ1-2,CASSYAIRDREHYGYTF,TGTGCCAGCAGTTACGCCATCCGGGACAGGGAACACTATGGCTACACCTTC
TRBD1,TRBV12-3/TRBV12-4,few,TRBJ1-2,CASSRDRLFNYGYTF,TGTGCCAGCAGTAGGGACAGATTATTCAACTATGGCTACACCTTC
-,TRBV3-1,many,TRBJ2-1,CASSGYDNEQFF,TGTGCCAGCAGTGGCTACGACAATGAGCAGTTCTTC
TRBD1,TRBV20-1,few,TRBJ1-4,CSAVRQGTATNEKLFF,TGCAGTGCTGTCCGACAGGGGACCGCAACTAATGAAAAACTGTTTTTT
-,TRBV20-1,many,TRBJ1-1,CSAATGKGAFF,TGCAGTGCTGCCACAGGGAAGGGAGCTTTCTTT
-,TRBV5-1,many,TRBJ2-1,CASSLPHWSSYNEQFF,TGCGCCAGCAGCTTGCCTCACTGGAGCTCCTACAATGAGCAGTTCTTC
-,TRBV6-6,many,TRBJ1-4,CASSHGGWEKLFF,TGTGCCAGCAGTCACGGTGGATGGGAAAAACTGTTTTTT
-,TRBV29-1,few,TRBJ2-2,CSVEAGGHGELFF,TGCAGCGTTGAAGCGGGGGGCCACGGGGAGCTGTTTTTT
-,TRBV12-3/TRBV12-4,-,TRBJ2-7,CASSISDPPGEQYF,TGTGCCAGCAGTATATCCGACCCCCCGGGCGAGCAGTACTTC
-,TRBV20-1,few,TRBJ2-3,CSARLETGKTDTQYF,TGCAGTGCTCGCCTTGAGACAGGAAAGACAGATACGCAGTATTTT
-,TRBV12-3/TRBV12-4,few,TRBJ1-5,CASSLEGGLSNQPQHF,TGTGCCAGCAGTTTAGAGGGGGGTTTGAGCAATCAGCCCCAGCATTTT
-,TRBV12-3/TRBV12-4,-,TRBJ1-4,CASSSWQGNEKLFF,TGTGCCAGCAGTTCGTGGCAGGGGAATGAAAAACTGTTTTTT
-,TRBV3-1,many,TRBJ1-4,CASSQDPWRKEKLFF,TGTGCCAGCAGCCAAGATCCGTGGAGAAAAGAAAAACTGTTTTTT
TRBD1,TRBV2,few,TRBJ1-3,CASGGQTSSGNTIYF,TGTGCCAGCGGGGGACAGACGAGCTCTGGAAACACCATATATTTT
TRBD2,TRBV6-5,few,TRBJ2-1,CASSLTRGLGDNEQFF,TGTGCCAGCAGTTTAACCCGGGGACTAGGGGACAATGAGCAGTTCTTC
-,TRBV12-3/TRBV12-4,-,TRBJ1-2,CASRRGTNYGYTF,TGTGCCAGCAGGCGGGGGACAAACTATGGCTACACCTTC
-,TRBV5-6,many,TRBJ1-2,CASSRGGDSGDPF,TGTGCCAGCAGCAGAGGGGGAGATTCTGGTGACCCTTTC
-,TRBV10-3,few,TRBJ1-2,CAISPGWGSGYTF,TGTGCCATCAGTCCCGGGTGGGGTTCCGGCTACACCTTC
-,TRBV20-1,-,TRBJ1-2,CSARGGVGGYTF,TGCAGTGCTAGGGGCGGGGTTGGTGGCTACACCTTC
-,TRBV5-1,many,TRBJ2-2,CASSSFGRPGNTGELFF,TGCGCCAGCAGCTCGTTTGGGAGGCCAGGGAACACCGGGGAGCTGTTTTTT
TRBD1,TRBV6-5,many,TRBJ1-6,CASSLTGDNSPLHF,TGTGCCAGCAGTTTAACAGGGGATAATTCACCCCTCCACTTT
-,TRBV14,-,TRBJ1-4,CASSPAFNEKLFF,TGTGCCAGCAGCCCCGCGTTTAATGAAAAACTGTTTTTT
TRBD2,TRBV7-8,few,TRBJ2-7,CASSLVAGVDEQYF,TGTGCCAGCAGCTTAGTGGCGGGGGTGGACGAGCAGTACTTC
-,TRBV18,many,TRBJ2-5,CASSARPLTQETQYF,TGTGCCAGCTCAGCACGTCCCCTCACTCAAGAGACCCAGTACTTC
-,TRBV9,-,TRBJ2-7,CASSVGGSLLSYEQYF,TGTGCCAGCAGCGTAGGGGGCTCCCTTCTCTCCTACGAGCAGTACTTC
TRBD2,TRBV5-1,-,TRBJ2-2,CASSSGLAGGPLTGELFF,TGCGCCAGCAGCTCCGGACTAGCGGGGGGACCGTTGACGGGGGAGCTGTTTTTT
TRBD2,TRBV4-1,-,TRBJ2-7,CASSQPRGGYEQYF,TGCGCCAGCAGCCAACCACGGGGGGGCTACGAGCAGTACTTC